A few counts support the clone carrying this T cell receptor (beta chain). Its cognate antigen is unknown. Since all of the isolated RNA was reverse transcribed, expressed TCRB transcripts were what got sequenced. Method: immunoSEQ multiplex PCR; TCRdb's copy keeps in-frame clones and lacks some. The table records about 410,000 clones, around 14% of them present only once. The ends were cut back, 11 bases at V and 8 bases at J, with 16 bases in the middle. Germline CDR1 SGHTA, CDR2 FQGNSA. The CDR3 sequence is 13 residues long. This sample is drawn from a study of beta chain features in type 1 diabetes. Study-level results: Type 1 diabetes patients had TCRB CDR3s that were shorter (moderately but significantly so) in all four CD4+ subsets. Small HLA sub-analyses could not settle whether HLA shapes TCRB rearrangement.

This sequence was found in a man aged 30-40 years in good health. This rearrangement joins TRBV7-2 to TRBJ1-6; the D gene is possibly TRBD1 (6 bases). Sequenced: naive CD4+ T cells from blood. The CDR3 is CASGAGSYSPLHF. The CDR3 DNA reads as TGTGCCTCGGGGGCAGGGAGCTATTCACCCCTCCACTTT.